The 10 T cell receptor beta chains presented below share a single source sample, sequenced in a study of PD-L1 blockade in urothelial cancer. Profiling relied on immunoSEQ multiplex PCR, and the TCRdb table lists in-frame clones only, not all of them. The repertoire holds tens of thousands of clones, with roughly 82% as singletons. As for time point: pretreatment peripheral blood. Sequences were derived from PBMCs, sampled around atezolizumab (anti-PD-L1) treatment. The receptors stem from a man aged 55 to 70 with urothelial cancer.

J is TRBJ2-3 and V is TRBV2; D unresolved. This CDR3 spans 13 amino acids. V was clipped by 4 bases and J by 5 bases, with 10 bases between them. Germline-derived CDR1 and CDR2 are SNHLY and FYNNEI. DNA for the CDR3: TGTGCCAGCAGTGCCGGGTGGAAAGATACGCAGTATTTT. The encoded protein is CASSAGWKDTQYF.

The chain uses TRBV11-3 and TRBJ2-2, with a tentative D call TRBD1 (6 bases). Germline CDR1 is SGHNT and CDR2 is YENEEA. The CDR3 totals 15 residues. Between the trimmed V and J ends, which lost 5 bases and 3 bases, there was a span of 13 bases. The CDR3 bases are TGTGCCAGCAGCCCAGGGGCCAGGGACACCGGGGAGCTGTTTTTT. Translating it yields CASSPGARDTGELFF.

This clone was recorded a few times. Likely a read error: the CDR3 ends without its conserved phenylalanine or tryptophan. The limits of the CDR3 on the DNA are not certain, so only TCRdb's listed CDR3 is given. The chain carries TRBV6-7 and TRBJ2-3; the table's TRBD2 call for D was not verified on the DNA. TRBV6-7 is classed as an ORF, of uncertain function. 11 amino acids form the CDR3, both terminal residues included. The CDR3 spells CASSAPRGGPI.

The chain links TRBV10-3 to TRBJ1-1, with D tentatively TRBD1 (5 bases). Trimming took off 4 bases at V and 3 bases at J, with 15 bases between the two ends. Germline loops: CDR1 ENHRY, CDR2 SYGVKD. This CDR3 spans 15 amino acids. CDR3 bases: TGTGCCATCAGTGGCCCCGGGGGTCGGGACACTGAAGCTTTCTTT. Amino acids: CAISGPGGRDTEAFF.

This clone was observed a single time. The chain combines TRBV28 with TRBJ2-7, with D unclear. Trimming took 4 bases from V and 0 from J, leaving 13 bases between them. Germline CDR1 reads MDHEN; CDR2 reads SYDVKM. There are 15 residues in the CDR3. CDR3 sequence (DNA): TGTGCCAGCAGTTCCCCCCGAAGGAGCTCCTACGAGCAGTACTTC. Protein: CASSSPRRSSYEQYF. The whole variable domain, filled in from reference TRBV28 and TRBJ2-7, reads DVKVTQSSRYLVKRTGEKVFLECVQDMDHENMFWYRQDPGLGLRLIYFSYDVKMKEKGDIPEGYSVSREKKERFSLILESASTNQTSMYLCASSSPRRSSYEQYFGPGTRLTVT.

The chain links TRBV7-9 to TRBJ1-2, with 8 bases that match TRBD1. After removal of 0 bases from V and 0 bases from J, the junction contained 12 bases not matched to a gene. The CDR3 has 19 amino acids. Germline-derived CDR1 and CDR2 are SEHNR and FQNEAQ (reference sequence). This CDR3 reads CASSLAQGASSDPNYGYTF. CDR3 nucleotides: TGTGCCAGCAGCTTAGCCCAGGGGGCCTCTAGCGATCCTAACTATGGCTACACCTTC.

The chain is built from TRBV6-5 and TRBJ2-3, with D possibly TRBD1 on 6 matching bases. The length of the CDR3 is 14 residues. Germline V gene data show CDR1 as MNHEY and CDR2 as SVGAGI. Trimming removed 6 bases at V and 7 bases at J, with 17 bases between. This CDR3 is CASSPQGRGYTQYF. The CDR3 DNA sequence: TGTGCCAGCAGCCCTCAGGGCAGGGGATATACGCAGTATTTT.

This clone has a single count. The chain links TRBV2 to TRBJ2-3; D not certain. Trimming took 3 bases from V and 0 from J, leaving 16 bases between them. CDR3 length equals 17 residues. Germline-derived CDR1 and CDR2 are SNHLY and FYNNEI. The CDR3 sequence: CASSDWAGQKSTDTQYF. DNA for the CDR3: TGTGCCAGCAGTGATTGGGCAGGCCAAAAAAGCACAGATACGCAGTATTTT.

This chain uses TRBV5-4 with TRBJ1-2; 8 nucleotides agree with TRBD1. The CDR3 covers 13 residues. In germline, CDR1 is SGHNT, CDR2 YYREEE (reference sequence). V was clipped by 4 bases and J by 6 bases; unmatched bases: 5. This CDR3 is CASSRTGGDGYTF. CDR3 DNA sequence: TGTGCCAGCAGCAGAACAGGGGGGGATGGCTACACCTTC.

The chain employs TRBV5-1 and TRBJ2-1; D not resolved. Per germline, CDR1 SGHRS and CDR2 YFSETQ. The V end was cut by 0 bases, the J end by 7 bases, with 5 bases between. The CDR3 totals 12 residues. CDR3 sequence reads: CASSLELNEQFF. As DNA, the CDR3 is TGCGCCAGCAGCTTGGAACTGAATGAGCAGTTCTTC.